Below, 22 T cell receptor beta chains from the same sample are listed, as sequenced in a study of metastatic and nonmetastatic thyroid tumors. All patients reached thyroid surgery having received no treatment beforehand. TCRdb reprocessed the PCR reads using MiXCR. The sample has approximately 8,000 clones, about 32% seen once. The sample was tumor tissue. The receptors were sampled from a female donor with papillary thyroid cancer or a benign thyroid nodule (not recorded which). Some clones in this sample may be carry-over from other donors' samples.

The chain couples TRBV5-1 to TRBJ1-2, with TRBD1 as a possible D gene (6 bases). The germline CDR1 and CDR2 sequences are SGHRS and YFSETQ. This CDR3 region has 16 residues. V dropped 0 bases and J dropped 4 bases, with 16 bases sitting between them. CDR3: CASSLALPGGAYGYTF. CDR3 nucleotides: TGCGCCAGCAGCTTGGCCCTCCCGGGGGGGGCCTATGGCTACACCTTC.

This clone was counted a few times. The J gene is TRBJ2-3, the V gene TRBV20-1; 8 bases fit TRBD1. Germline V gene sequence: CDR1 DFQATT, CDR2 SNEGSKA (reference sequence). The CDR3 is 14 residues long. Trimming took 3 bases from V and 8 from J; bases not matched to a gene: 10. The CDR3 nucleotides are TGCAGTGCTAGGCGCTGGCCGGGACAGGTTACGCAGTATTTT. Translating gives CSARRWPGQVTQYF.

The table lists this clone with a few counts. CDR3 region: CATRRDSPYEQYF. CDR3 nucleotide sequence: TGTGCCACCCGCCGGGACAGCCCCTACGAGCAGTACTTC. The chain carries TRBV6-1 and TRBJ2-7; 7 bases are a match to TRBD1. V trimming: 10 bases; J trimming: 2 bases; junction bases outside the gene matches: 8. This CDR3 has 13 amino acids. The germline V gene encodes CDR1 MNHNS and CDR2 SASEGT.

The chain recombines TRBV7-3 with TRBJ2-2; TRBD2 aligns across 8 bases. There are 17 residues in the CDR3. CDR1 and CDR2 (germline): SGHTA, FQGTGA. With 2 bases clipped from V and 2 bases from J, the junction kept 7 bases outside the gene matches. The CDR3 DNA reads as TGTGCCAGCAGCTTAGGGATACTAGCGGCAAACACCGGGGAGCTGTTTTTT. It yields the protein CASSLGILAANTGELFF.

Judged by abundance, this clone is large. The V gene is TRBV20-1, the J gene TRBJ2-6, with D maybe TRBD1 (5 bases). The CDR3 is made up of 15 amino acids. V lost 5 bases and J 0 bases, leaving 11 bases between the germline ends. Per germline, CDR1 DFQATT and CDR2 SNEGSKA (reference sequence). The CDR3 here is CSARQSFSGANVLTF. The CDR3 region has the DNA TGCAGTGCTCGACAGAGTTTCTCTGGGGCCAACGTCCTGACTTTC.

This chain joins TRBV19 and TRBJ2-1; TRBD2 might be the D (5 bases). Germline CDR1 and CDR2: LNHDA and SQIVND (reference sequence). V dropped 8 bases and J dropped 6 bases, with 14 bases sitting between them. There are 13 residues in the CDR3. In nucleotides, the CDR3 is TGTGCCAGTTCCCACCGAGGAGGCAATGAGCAGTTCTTC. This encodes CASSHRGGNEQFF. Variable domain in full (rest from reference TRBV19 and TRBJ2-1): DGGITQSPKYLFRKEGQNVTLSCEQNLNHDAMYWYRQDPGQGLRLIYYSQIVNDFQKGDIAEGYSVSREKKESFPLTVTSAQKNPTAFYLCASSHRGGNEQFFGPGTRLTVL.

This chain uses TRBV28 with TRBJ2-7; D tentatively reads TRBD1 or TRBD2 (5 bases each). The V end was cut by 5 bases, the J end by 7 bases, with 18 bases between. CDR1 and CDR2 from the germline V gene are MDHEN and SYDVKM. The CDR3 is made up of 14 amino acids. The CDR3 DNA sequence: TGTGCCAGCAGTCCAAGGGACGGGCTTTATGAGCAGTACTTC. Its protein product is CASSPRDGLYEQYF.

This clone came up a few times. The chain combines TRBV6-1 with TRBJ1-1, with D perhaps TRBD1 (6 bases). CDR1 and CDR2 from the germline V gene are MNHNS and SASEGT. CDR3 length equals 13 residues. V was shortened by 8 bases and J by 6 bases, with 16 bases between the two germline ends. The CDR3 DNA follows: TGTGCCAGCGTACAGGGAGATTCATCTGAAGCTTTCTTT. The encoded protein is CASVQGDSSEAFF.

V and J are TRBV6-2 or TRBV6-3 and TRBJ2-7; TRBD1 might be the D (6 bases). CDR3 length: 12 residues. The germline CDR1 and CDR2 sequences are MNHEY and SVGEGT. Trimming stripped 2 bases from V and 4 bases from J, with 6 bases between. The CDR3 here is CASSYRGYEQYF. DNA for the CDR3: TGTGCCAGCAGTTACAGGGGGTACGAGCAGTACTTC.

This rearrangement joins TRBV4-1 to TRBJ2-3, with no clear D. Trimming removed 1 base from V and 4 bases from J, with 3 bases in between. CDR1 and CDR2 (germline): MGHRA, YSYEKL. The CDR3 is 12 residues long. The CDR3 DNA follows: TGCGCCAGCAGCCAAGCAGCAGATACGCAGTATTTT. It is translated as CASSQAADTQYF.

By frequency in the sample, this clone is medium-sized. CDR3 DNA sequence: TGTGCCAGCAGCACCCAATCGACAGGGAGTCTCTCTGGAAACACCATATATTTT. Its translation: CASSTQSTGSLSGNTIYF. The chain uses TRBV9 and TRBJ1-3; TRBD1 matches 7 bases. The germline V gene encodes CDR1 SGDLS and CDR2 YYNGEE. The CDR3 is 18 residues long. Trimming removed 4 bases from V and 0 bases from J; junction bases left unmatched: 13. The whole variable domain, filled in from reference TRBV9 and TRBJ1-3, reads DSGVTQTPKHLITATGQRVTLRCSPRSGDLSVYWYQQSLDQGLQFLIQYYNGEERAKGNILERFSAQQFPDLHSELNLSSLELGDSALYFCASSTQSTGSLSGNTIYFGEGSWLTVV.

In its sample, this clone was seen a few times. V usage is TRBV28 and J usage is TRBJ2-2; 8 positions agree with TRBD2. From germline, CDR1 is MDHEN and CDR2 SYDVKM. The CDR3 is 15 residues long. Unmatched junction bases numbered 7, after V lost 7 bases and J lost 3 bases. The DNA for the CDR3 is TGTGCCAGCAAGCCTAGCGGGCCCCACACCGGGGAGCTGTTTTTT. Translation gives CASKPSGPHTGELFF.

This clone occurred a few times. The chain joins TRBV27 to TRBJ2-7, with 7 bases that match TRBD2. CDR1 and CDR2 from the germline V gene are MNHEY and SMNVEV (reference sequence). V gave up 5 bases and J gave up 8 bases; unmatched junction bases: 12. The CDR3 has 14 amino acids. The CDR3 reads CASSEGGGATKQYF. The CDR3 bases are TGTGCCAGCAGTGAGGGCGGGGGAGCTACGAAGCAGTACTTC.

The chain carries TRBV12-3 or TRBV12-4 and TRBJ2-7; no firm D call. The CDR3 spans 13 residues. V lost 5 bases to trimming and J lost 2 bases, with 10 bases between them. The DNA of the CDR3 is TGTGCCAGCAGTCCGGCACCAACCTACGAGCAGTACTTC. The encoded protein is CASSPAPTYEQYF.

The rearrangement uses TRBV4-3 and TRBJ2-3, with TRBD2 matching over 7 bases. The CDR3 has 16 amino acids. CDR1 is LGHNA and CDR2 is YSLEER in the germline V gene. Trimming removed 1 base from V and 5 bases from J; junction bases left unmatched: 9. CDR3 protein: CASSQVGSGERDTQYF. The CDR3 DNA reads TGCGCCAGCAGCCAAGTGGGAAGCGGGGAACGAGATACGCAGTATTTT.

CDR3 sequence: CASEGASGAEKLFF. The CDR3 DNA reads TGTGCCAGCGAGGGGGCATCGGGGGCTGAAAAACTGTTTTTT. V is TRBV6-2 or TRBV6-3 and J is TRBJ1-4, with 7 bases lining up with TRBD1. There are 14 residues in the CDR3. CDR1 MNHEY and CDR2 SVGEGT come from the germline V gene. Trimming cost V 8 bases and J 7 bases; bases outside gene matches: 10.

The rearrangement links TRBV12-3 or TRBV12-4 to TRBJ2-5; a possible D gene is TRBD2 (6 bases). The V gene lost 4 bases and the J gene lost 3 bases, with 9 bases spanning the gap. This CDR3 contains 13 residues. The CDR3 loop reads CASSSRLEETQYF. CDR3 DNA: TGTGCCAGCAGTTCTCGACTAGAAGAGACCCAGTACTTC.

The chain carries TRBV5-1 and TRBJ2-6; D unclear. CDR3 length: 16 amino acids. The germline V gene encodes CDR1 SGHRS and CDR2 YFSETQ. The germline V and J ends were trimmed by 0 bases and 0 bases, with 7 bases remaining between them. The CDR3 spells CASSLAYSSGANVLTF. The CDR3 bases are TGCGCCAGCAGCTTGGCATACAGCTCTGGGGCCAACGTCCTGACTTTC.

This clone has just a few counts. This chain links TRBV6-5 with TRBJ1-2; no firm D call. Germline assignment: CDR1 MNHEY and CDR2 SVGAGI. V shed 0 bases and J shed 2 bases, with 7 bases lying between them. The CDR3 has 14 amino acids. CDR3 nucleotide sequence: TGTGCCAGCAGTTACTCAGCGGGAAACTATGGCTACACCTTC. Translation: CASSYSAGNYGYTF.

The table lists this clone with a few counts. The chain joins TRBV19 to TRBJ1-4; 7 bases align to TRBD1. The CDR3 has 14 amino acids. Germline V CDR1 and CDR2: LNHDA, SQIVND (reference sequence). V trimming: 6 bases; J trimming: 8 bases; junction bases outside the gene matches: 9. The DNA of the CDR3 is TGTGCCAGTAGGCTAACAGGGGAAAGCGAAAAACTGTTTTTT. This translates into CASRLTGESEKLFF.

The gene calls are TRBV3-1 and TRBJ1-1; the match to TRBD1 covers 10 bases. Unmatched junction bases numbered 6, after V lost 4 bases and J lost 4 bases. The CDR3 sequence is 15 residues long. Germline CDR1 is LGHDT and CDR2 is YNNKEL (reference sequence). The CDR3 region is CASSLGQGKVTEAFF. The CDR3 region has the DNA TGTGCCAGCAGCCTGGGACAGGGGAAGGTCACTGAAGCTTTCTTT.

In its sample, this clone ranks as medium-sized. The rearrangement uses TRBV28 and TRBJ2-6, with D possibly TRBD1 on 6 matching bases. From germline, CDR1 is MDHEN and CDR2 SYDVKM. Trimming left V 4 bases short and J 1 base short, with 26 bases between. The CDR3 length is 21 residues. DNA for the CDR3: TGTGCCAGCAGTTCCCAGACCGCTAGGACGTACAGGGCGTCTGGGGCCAACGTCCTGACTTTC. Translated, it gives CASSSQTARTYRASGANVLTF.